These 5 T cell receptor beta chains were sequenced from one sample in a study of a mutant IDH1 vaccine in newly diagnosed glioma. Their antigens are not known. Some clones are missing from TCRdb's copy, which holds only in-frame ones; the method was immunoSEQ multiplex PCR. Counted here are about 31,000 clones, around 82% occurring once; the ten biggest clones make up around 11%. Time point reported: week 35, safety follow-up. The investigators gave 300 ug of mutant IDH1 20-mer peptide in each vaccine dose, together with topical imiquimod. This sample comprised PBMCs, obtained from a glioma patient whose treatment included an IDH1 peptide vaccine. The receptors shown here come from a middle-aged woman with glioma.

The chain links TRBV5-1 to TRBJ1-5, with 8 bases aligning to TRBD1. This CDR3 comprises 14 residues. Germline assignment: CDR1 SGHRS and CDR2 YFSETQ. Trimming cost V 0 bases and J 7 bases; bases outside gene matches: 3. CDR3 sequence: CASSLDPGGQPQHF. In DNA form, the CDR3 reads TGCGCCAGCAGCTTGGATCCAGGGGGCCAGCCCCAGCATTTT.

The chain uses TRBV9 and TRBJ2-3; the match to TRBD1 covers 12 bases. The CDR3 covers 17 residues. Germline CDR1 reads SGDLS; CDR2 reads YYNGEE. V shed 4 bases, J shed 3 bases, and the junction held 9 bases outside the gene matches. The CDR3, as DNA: TGTGCCAGCAGCCTCGGGACAGGGGGCAGAGGAACAGATACGCAGTATTTT. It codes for CASSLGTGGRGTDTQYF.

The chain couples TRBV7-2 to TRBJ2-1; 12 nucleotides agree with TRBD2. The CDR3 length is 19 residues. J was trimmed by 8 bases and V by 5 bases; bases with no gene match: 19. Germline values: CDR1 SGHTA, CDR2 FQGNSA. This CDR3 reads CASSPSGTSGFRDNDEQFF. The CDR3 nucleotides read TGTGCCAGCAGCCCCTCCGGGACTAGCGGGTTCAGGGATAACGATGAGCAGTTCTTC.

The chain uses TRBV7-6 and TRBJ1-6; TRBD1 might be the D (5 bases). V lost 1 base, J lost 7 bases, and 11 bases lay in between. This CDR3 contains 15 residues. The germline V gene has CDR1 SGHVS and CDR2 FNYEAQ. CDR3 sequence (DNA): TGTGCCAGCAGCTTAGGATCAGGGTACAATTCACCCCTCCACTTT. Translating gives CASSLGSGYNSPLHF.

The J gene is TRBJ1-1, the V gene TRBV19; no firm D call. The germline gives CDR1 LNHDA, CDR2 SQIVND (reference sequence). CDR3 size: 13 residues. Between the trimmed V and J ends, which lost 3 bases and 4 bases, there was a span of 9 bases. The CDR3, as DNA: TGTGCCAGTAGTATGGAAGGCGTCACTGAAGCTTTCTTT. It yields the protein CASSMEGVTEAFF.